This T cell receptor (beta chain) derives from a study of blood T cell repertoires in COVID-19. Per the study methods: The authors estimated nucleated cell counts from reference gene primer amplification. Generated by immunoSEQ multiplex PCR, the TCRdb table keeps only in-frame clones and is missing some. D and trimming were read from the DNA, whereas the V and J calls and clone size are those reported in that table. Seen here are approximately 300,000 clones, 75% to 90% observed once, and the top ten hold roughly 3.7%. The germline V gene has CDR1 MNHEY and CDR2 SMNVEV (reference sequence). V dropped 3 bases and J dropped 7 bases, with 16 bases sitting between them. The CDR3 consists of 15 residues.

Sequencing was done on a sample of peripheral blood. This receptor was taken from a woman between 40 and 55 years old with acute or convalescent COVID-19. The chain links TRBV27 to TRBJ1-5, with D perhaps TRBD1 (5 bases). The CDR3 here is CASSLIQGGEQPQHF. The CDR3 region has the DNA TGTGCCAGCAGTTTGATTCAGGGTGGAGAGCAGCCCCAGCATTTT.